This is a list of T cell receptor beta chains from one sample in a study of control samples from healthy donors and cancer patients. Data came from immunoSEQ multiplex PCR; TCRdb stores just in-frame clones and leaves some out. The sample shows about 140,000 clones, 70% to 90% of them seen only once. The sample consisted of blood. The receptors come from a young man in good health. The CDR3 runs from the conserved cysteine through the conserved F or W. A D gene is named only where the DNA matches it firmly. The size field is filled for only some rows; it gives once, few, many or a size class.

>-|TRBV20-1|-|TRBJ2-3
TGCAGTGCTAGAAACACAGATACGCAGTATTTT
CSARNTDTQYF
>-|TRBV7-2|-|TRBJ2-7
TGTGCCAGCAGCCATACCACCGTCGAGCAGTACTTC
CASSHTTVEQYF
>-|TRBV6-1|TRBD2|TRBJ2-7
TGTGCCAGCACTAGCGGGGCCTCCTCCTACGAGCAGTACTTC
CASTSGASSYEQYF
>-|TRBV9|TRBD1|TRBJ1-2
TGTGCCAGCAGCGCGACAGGGAGAGGCTACACCTTC
CASSATGRGYTF
>-|TRBV2|-|TRBJ2-3
TGTGCCAGCACCCCGCGGGGAACTAGCACAGATACGCAGTATTTT
CASTPRGTSTDTQYF
>-|TRBV7-6|-|TRBJ1-1
TGTGCCAGCAGCGCAAGACAGGTCCGCGGCACTGAAGCTTTCTTT
CASSARQVRGTEAFF
>-|TRBV9|-|TRBJ2-3
TGTGCCAGCAGCGCCGACAACTTGGTCACAGATACGCAGTATTTT
CASSADNLVTDTQYF
>-|TRBV7-6|-|TRBJ1-6
TGTGCCAGCAGCTTGGGCCAGGGAGGAAATTCACCCCTCCACTTT
CASSLGQGGNSPLHF
>-|TRBV28|-|TRBJ1-2
TGTGCCAGCAGCCCCGAGGGTTCCGTCGGGTACTATGGCTACACCTTC
CASSPEGSVGYYGYTF
>-|TRBV24-1|-|TRBJ2-2
TGTGCCACCAGATCAGGGGTTTCCGGGGAGCTGTTTTTT
CATRSGVSGELFF
>-|TRBV2|-|TRBJ2-6
TGTGCCAGGACAGTTCCCGGGGCCAACGTCCTGACTTTC
CARTVPGANVLTF
>-|TRBV6-2/TRBV6-3|-|TRBJ2-5
TGTGCCAGCAGTTTCACTGTTCAGGGAAGGTACCAAGAGACCCAGTACTTC
CASSFTVQGRYQETQYF
>-|TRBV15|-|TRBJ2-3
TGTGCCACCAGCAGAGAATTACGGACAGATACGCAGTATTTT
CATSRELRTDTQYF
>-|TRBV28|-|TRBJ1-2
TGTGCCAGCAGCCCCTCCCCGCCGGGCTACACCTTC
CASSPSPPGYTF
>-|TRBV19|TRBD1|TRBJ1-4
TGTGCCAGCTCCCCAGGGGGGGGAGATGAAAAACTGTTTTTT
CASSPGGGDEKLFF
>-|TRBV4-1|-|TRBJ2-7
TGCGCCAGCAGCCAAGATAGCCGGGGCGATGCCTACGAGCAGTACTTC
CASSQDSRGDAYEQYF
>-|TRBV19|-|TRBJ1-1
TGTGCCAGTAGTTCAGGTGGGGAAGCAGCTTTCTTT
CASSSGGEAAFF
>-|TRBV7-2|TRBD2|TRBJ2-1
TGTGCCAGCAGACGCCCGGGACTAGCGGGGGGCCAGATAAATGAGCAGTTCTTC
CASRRPGLAGGQINEQFF
>few|TRBV4-2|-|TRBJ1-5
TGTGCCAGCAGCCAAGTTCTAGGGGTCAATCAGCCCCAGCATTTT
CASSQVLGVNQPQHF
>-|TRBV27|-|TRBJ1-2
TGTGCCAGCAGTTTCGACAGGATTAACTATGGCTACACCTTC
CASSFDRINYGYTF
>-|TRBV3-1/TRBV3-2|TRBD2|TRBJ2-3
TGTGCCAGCAGCGGCCCTTGGCGGGGGGAATCCACAGATACGCAGTATTTT
CASSGPWRGESTDTQYF
>-|TRBV9|-|TRBJ2-1
TGTGCCAGCAGCGTAGGCGGGGCGAACAATGAGCAGTTCTTC
CASSVGGANNEQFF
>once|TRBV11-2|-|TRBJ2-5
TGTGCCAGCAGCTTAGGGGGCGGAGAGACCCAGTACTTC
CASSLGGGETQYF
>-|TRBV7-2|TRBD1|TRBJ2-7
TGTGCCAGCAGCCGGACAGGGTCCTACGAGCAGTACTTC
CASSRTGSYEQYF
>-|TRBV19|-|TRBJ2-5
TGTGCCAGTAGTATAGGGGGGGTCCAAGAGACCCAGTACTTC
CASSIGGVQETQYF
>once|TRBV5-1|TRBD1|TRBJ1-1
TGCGCCAGCAGCCTCGGGACAGGGGGCCAAGGGATTACTGAAGCTTTCTTT
CASSLGTGGQGITEAFF
>once|TRBV27|TRBD2|TRBJ2-5
TGTGCCAGCAGTTTAAAGGGACTAGCGGGGCCCCAAGAGACCCAGTACTTC
CASSLKGLAGPQETQYF
>once|TRBV3-1/TRBV3-2|-|TRBJ2-1
TGTGCCAGCAGCCACGGGCCCCTCGGGATGGACAATGAGCAGTTCTTC
CASSHGPLGMDNEQFF
>-|TRBV10-3|-|TRBJ1-6
TGTGCCATCAGTGATGCGTGGGATTCACCCCTCCACTTT
CAISDAWDSPLHF
>-|TRBV11-3|TRBD1|TRBJ2-1
TGTGCCAGCAGCTTAGGGGACAGGGGAGTACTAGGGAATGAGCAGTTCTTC
CASSLGDRGVLGNEQFF
>-|TRBV11-2|-|TRBJ1-3
TGTGCCAGCAGCTCAAAAGGTCTCCTAAAACGCTCTGGAAACACCATATATTTT
CASSSKGLLKRSGNTIYF
>-|TRBV14|TRBD2|TRBJ2-2
TGTGCCAGCAGCCAAGATGCGGGGGACGGCACCGGGGAGCTGTTTTTT
CASSQDAGDGTGELFF
>-|TRBV7-2|-|TRBJ1-2
TGTGCCAGCAGCACAGACGAGTCTTATGCAGGGGTCCCCTATGGCTACACCTTC
CASSTDESYAGVPYGYTF
>-|TRBV9|TRBD1|TRBJ2-2
TGTGCCAGCAGCGTAGCTCGGATCCAGGGGGCCGGGGAGCTGTTTTTT
CASSVARIQGAGELFF
>-|TRBV5-4|TRBD1|TRBJ2-7
TGTGCCAGCAGCTCGACAGGGGGTATCCTTAGCTCCTACGAGCAGTACTTC
CASSSTGGILSSYEQYF
>-|TRBV5-4|-|TRBJ1-6
TGTGCCAGCAGCTTGGACAGTAATTCACCCCTCCACTTT
CASSLDSNSPLHF
>once|TRBV5-5|-|TRBJ1-1
TGTGCCAGCAGCTCTGGAGTGAACACTGAAGCTTTCTTT
CASSSGVNTEAFF
>-|TRBV6-5|-|TRBJ1-5
TGTGCCAGCAGCCACAGGGAAAGCCAGCCCCAGCATTTT
CASSHRESQPQHF
>-|TRBV19|-|TRBJ2-3
TGTGCCAGTAGTTCTGACAGACTTGATACGCAGTATTTT
CASSSDRLDTQYF
>-|TRBV5-6|-|TRBJ1-5
TGTGCCAGCAGCACTCTGAGAGGGGATCAGCCCCAGCATTTT
CASSTLRGDQPQHF